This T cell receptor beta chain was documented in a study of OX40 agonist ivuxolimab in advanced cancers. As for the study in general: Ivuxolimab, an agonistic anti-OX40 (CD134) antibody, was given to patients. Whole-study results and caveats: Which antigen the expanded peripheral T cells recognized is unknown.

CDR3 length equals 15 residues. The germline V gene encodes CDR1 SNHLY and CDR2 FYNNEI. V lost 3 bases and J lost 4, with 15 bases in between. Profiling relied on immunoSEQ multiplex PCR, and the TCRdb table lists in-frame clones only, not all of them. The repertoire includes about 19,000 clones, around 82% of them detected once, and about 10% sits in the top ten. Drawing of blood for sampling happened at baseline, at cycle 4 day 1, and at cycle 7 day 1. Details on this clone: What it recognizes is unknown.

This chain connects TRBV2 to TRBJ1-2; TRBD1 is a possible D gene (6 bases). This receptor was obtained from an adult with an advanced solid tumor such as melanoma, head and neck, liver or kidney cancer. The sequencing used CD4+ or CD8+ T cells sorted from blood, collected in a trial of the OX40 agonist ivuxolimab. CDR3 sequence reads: CASSEVRQGTYGYTF. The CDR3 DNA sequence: TGTGCCAGCAGTGAGGTCCGCCAGGGGACCTATGGCTACACCTTC.